The 13 T cell receptor beta chains below come from one sample, sequenced in a study of CD8 T cells in Susac syndrome. Random hexamers were used to reverse transcribe roughly 0.5 to 1 ug of RNA. TCRdb recomputed calls from the immunoSEQ multiplex PCR reads with MiXCR, one row per CDR3 protein. The sample holds some 210,000 distinct CDR3 sequences, around 93% seen once. Sequenced: CD4+ T cells from PBMCs. The receptors shown here come from a human donor with Susac syndrome.

The chain joins TRBV30 to TRBJ1-1; 7 nucleotides align to TRBD1. The germline gives CDR1 GTSNPN, CDR2 SVGIG (reference sequence). V lost 3 bases, J lost 2 bases, and 15 bases stayed unmatched. The CDR3 extends over 17 amino acids. The CDR3 here is CAWSAVGTGVPNTEAFF. The CDR3 nucleotides read TGTGCCTGGAGCGCAGTCGGTACAGGGGTCCCCAACACTGAAGCTTTCTTT.

The V and J genes are TRBV12-3 or TRBV12-4 and TRBJ1-5; D not resolved. The CDR3 loop spans 15 amino acids. V was shortened by 1 base and J by 0 bases, with 7 bases between the two germline ends. Here the CDR3 reads CASSLGGPSNQPQHF. Here the CDR3 DNA reads TGTGCCAGCAGTTTAGGCGGGCCTAGCAATCAGCCCCAGCATTTT.

The rearrangement joins TRBV6-1 to TRBJ2-2; no reliable D call. The germline V gene encodes CDR1 MNHNS and CDR2 SASEGT. V gave up 5 bases and J gave up 6 bases, with 7 bases separating them. The length of the CDR3 is 12 residues. CDR3: CASSSPPGELFF. CDR3 nucleotides: TGTGCCAGCAGTTCCCCCCCCGGGGAGCTGTTTTTT.

The chain uses TRBV7-9 and TRBJ1-2; D is unclear. The ends were cut back, 4 bases at V and 8 bases at J, with 23 bases in the middle. CDR3 length equals 16 residues. CDR1 is SEHNR, CDR2 FQNEAQ, per germline (reference sequence). CDR3 sequence reads: CASSSSGGTAALGYTF. In DNA, the CDR3 is TGTGCCAGCAGCTCATCGGGTGGAACGGCGGCATTGGGCTACACCTTC. Filled out from reference TRBV7-9 and TRBJ1-2, the complete variable domain reads DTGVSQNPRHKITKRGQNVTFRCDPISEHNRLYWYRQTLGQGPEFLTYFQNEAQLEKSRLLSDRFSAERPKGSFSTLEIQRTEQGDSAMYLCASSSSGGTAALGYTFGSGTRLTVV.

The J gene is TRBJ1-1, the V gene TRBV3-1; 7 bases line up with TRBD1. In germline, CDR1 is LGHDT, CDR2 YNNKEL (reference sequence). Losses at the gene ends were 5 bases for V and 7 bases for J; bases not matched to a gene: 7. The CDR3 has 13 residues. Here the CDR3 reads CASSTDGQVEAFF. CDR3 sequence (DNA): TGTGCCAGCAGCACCGATGGACAGGTTGAAGCTTTCTTT.

With regard to this clonotype: One junction end does not reproduce the germline sequence, and a read error may be involved. V and J are TRBV6-6 and TRBJ2-7, with D possibly being TRBD2 (6 bases). The CDR3 covers 15 residues. Germline CDR1 is MNHNY and CDR2 is SVGAGI (reference sequence). This CDR3 is CASSYLGGPRLEQYF. CDR3 DNA sequence: TGTGCCAGCAGCTACTTGGGGGGACCGCGATTGGAGCAGTACTTC.

J is TRBJ2-7 and V is TRBV6-2 or TRBV6-3; D call uncertain. Trimming pared 2 bases from V and 3 bases from J, leaving 8 bases between. Germline V CDR1 and CDR2: MNHEY, SVGEGT. The CDR3 runs 13 residues. CDR3 residues: CASSYRPGYEQYF. In DNA form, the CDR3 reads TGTGCCAGCAGTTACCGGCCGGGCTACGAGCAGTACTTC.

V usage is TRBV20-1 and J usage is TRBJ2-7; 9 bases map to TRBD1. The V gene's germline CDR1 is DFQATT and CDR2 SNEGSKA (reference sequence). V was pared by 5 bases and J by 3 bases, with 8 bases of the junction left unmatched. The CDR3 runs to 14 residues. The CDR3 DNA follows: TGCAGTGCTGAAACCGGGACAGGGCGCTACGAGCAGTACTTC. Its translation is CSAETGTGRYEQYF.

The chain uses TRBV24-1 and TRBJ2-5, with 7 positions matching TRBD2. Germline V gene data show CDR1 as KGHDR and CDR2 as SFDVKD. The CDR3 is made up of 14 amino acids. The J segment lost 1 base and the V segment lost 9 bases, leaving 7 bases of the junction unmatched. The CDR3 region has the DNA TGTGCCACCCAGAGTTTAGCGGGCCAAGAGACCCAGTACTTC. Translation: CATQSLAGQETQYF.

The chain combines TRBV15 with TRBJ1-1, with 12 bases aligning to TRBD1. This CDR3 spans 17 amino acids. V lost 0 bases and J lost 5; bases outside the gene matches: 7. CDR1 and CDR2 (germline): LNHNV, YYDKDF (reference sequence). CDR3 region: CATSREGTGGVRTEAFF. The DNA of the CDR3 is TGTGCCACCAGCAGAGAGGGGACAGGGGGCGTAAGAACTGAAGCTTTCTTT.

In its sample, this clonotype was seen once. The rearrangement joins TRBV4-3 to TRBJ1-5, with D perhaps TRBD1 (5 bases). V gave up 1 base and J gave up 2 bases, with 18 bases separating them. CDR1 and CDR2 (germline): LGHNA, YSLEER. This CDR3 comprises 18 residues. The CDR3 DNA reads TGCGCCAGCAGCCAAGTTGAGAGGGCGTGGGGGGGCAATCAGCCCCAGCATTTT. It codes for CASSQVERAWGGNQPQHF.

CDR3 amino acids: CASSVPGQGEIYGYTF. The CDR3 bases are TGTGCCAGCAGCGTACCGGGACAGGGGGAAATCTATGGCTACACCTTC. V gene TRBV9 combines with J gene TRBJ1-2, with 11 bases that match TRBD1. CDR3 size: 16 residues. V trimming: 1 base; J trimming: 4 bases; junction bases outside the gene matches: 6. Germline V gene lookup returns CDR1 SGDLS and CDR2 YYNGEE.

The chain joins TRBV30 to TRBJ2-2; no definite D call. Germline V gene lookup returns CDR1 GTSNPN and CDR2 SVGIG (reference sequence). The CDR3 length is 14 residues. The V end lost 1 base, the J end lost 4 bases, and 10 bases lay between the germline ends. CDR3 in amino acids: CAWSEIGLTGELFF. DNA of the CDR3: TGTGCCTGGAGTGAAATAGGCCTCACCGGGGAGCTGTTTTTT.